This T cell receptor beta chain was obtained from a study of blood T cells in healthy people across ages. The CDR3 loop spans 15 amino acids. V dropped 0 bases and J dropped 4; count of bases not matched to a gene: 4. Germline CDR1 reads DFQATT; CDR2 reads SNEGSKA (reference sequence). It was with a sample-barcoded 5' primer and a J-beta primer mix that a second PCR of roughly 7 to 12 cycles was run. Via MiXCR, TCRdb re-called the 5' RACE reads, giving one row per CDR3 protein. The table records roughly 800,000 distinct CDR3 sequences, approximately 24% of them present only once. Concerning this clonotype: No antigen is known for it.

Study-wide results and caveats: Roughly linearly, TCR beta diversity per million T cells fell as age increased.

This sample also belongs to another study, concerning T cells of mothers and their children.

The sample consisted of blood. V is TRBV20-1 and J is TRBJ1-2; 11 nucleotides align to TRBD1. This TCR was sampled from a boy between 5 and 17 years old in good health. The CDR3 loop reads CSARDRDRGIYGYTF. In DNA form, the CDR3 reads TGCAGTGCTAGAGATCGGGACAGGGGGATCTATGGCTACACCTTC.